The present T cell receptor (beta chain) was sequenced within a study of regulatory T cells in long-lasting Graves disease. In the study overall: A definition of persistent Graves' disease required over 5 years of antithyroid drugs plus positive TSH receptor antibodies.

The sample's time point: persistent/refractory GD, antithyroid drugs over 5 years with positive TRAb. PBMC-derived RNA was used for the TCR library. Both iRepertoire HTBI primers and Arm-PCR of CDR3 regions were used to build the TCR beta libraries. TCRdb reprocessed the multiplex PCR reads with MiXCR, giving one entry per CDR3 protein. The profile covers around 400,000 distinct CDR3 sequences, with about 21% appearing a single time and about 13% taken by the ten largest. Study results and caveats: The small sample size may have reduced accuracy. The study found persistent patients shared more public clonotypes (about 3,000) than new patients (about 880). Favored gene segments in persistent disease were TRBV28, TRBJ1-2 and TRBJ2-5.

Germline V gene data show CDR1 as SGDLS and CDR2 as YYNGEE. V was pared by 4 bases and J by 4 bases, with 13 bases of the junction left unmatched. This CDR3 has 16 amino acids. Turning to this clonotype: Its antigen remains unidentified.

The chain combines TRBV9 with TRBJ1-2, with 7 bases fitting TRBD1. The sequence was obtained from a female donor with Graves disease. The material was peripheral blood mononuclear cells (PBMCs), obtained when the disease was refractory, from a patient treated with antithyroid drugs. The CDR3 is CASSLTRDRGLYGYTF. CDR3 in DNA: TGTGCCAGCAGCCTGACCCGGGACAGAGGGCTCTATGGCTACACCTTC.